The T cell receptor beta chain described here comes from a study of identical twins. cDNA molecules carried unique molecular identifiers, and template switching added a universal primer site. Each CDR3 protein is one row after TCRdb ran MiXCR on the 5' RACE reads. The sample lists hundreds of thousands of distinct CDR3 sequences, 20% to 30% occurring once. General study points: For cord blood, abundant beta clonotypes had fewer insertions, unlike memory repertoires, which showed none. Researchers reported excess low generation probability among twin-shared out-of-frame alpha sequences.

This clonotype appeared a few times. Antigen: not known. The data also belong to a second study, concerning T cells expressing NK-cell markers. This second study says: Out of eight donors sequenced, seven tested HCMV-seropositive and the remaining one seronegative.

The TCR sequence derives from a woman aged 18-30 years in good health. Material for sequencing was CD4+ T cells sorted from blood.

CDR3 nucleotide sequence: TGTGCCAGCAGCCTTCGATCCGGGATAGGGAGGGTCCATGAGCAGTTCTTC. This translates into CASSLRSGIGRVHEQFF. The chain is built from TRBV7-9 and TRBJ2-1; TRBD2 aligns across 7 bases. CDR3 length: 17 amino acids. Germline trimming cut 5 bases from V and 8 bases from J; bases unmatched to any gene: 18. Germline V gene lookup returns CDR1 SEHNR and CDR2 FQNEAQ (reference sequence).